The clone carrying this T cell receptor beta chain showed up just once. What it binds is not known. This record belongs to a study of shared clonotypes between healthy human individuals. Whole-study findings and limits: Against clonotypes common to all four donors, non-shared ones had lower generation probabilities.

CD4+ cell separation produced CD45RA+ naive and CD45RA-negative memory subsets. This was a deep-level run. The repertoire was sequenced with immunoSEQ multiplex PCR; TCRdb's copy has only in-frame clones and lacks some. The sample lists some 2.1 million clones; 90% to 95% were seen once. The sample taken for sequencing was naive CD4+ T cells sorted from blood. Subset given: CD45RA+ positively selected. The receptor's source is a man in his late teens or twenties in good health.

The CDR3 DNA reads TGTGCCAGCAGATCCACAGGGGGCGGTGGCACCGGGGAGCTGTTTTTT. As protein: CASRSTGGGGTGELFF. This sequence joins TRBV28 and TRBJ2-2; 9 bases agree with TRBD1. V lost 6 bases to trimming and J lost 4 bases; unmatched junction nucleotides: 9. This CDR3 spans 16 amino acids. Germline V gene sequence: CDR1 MDHEN, CDR2 SYDVKM.